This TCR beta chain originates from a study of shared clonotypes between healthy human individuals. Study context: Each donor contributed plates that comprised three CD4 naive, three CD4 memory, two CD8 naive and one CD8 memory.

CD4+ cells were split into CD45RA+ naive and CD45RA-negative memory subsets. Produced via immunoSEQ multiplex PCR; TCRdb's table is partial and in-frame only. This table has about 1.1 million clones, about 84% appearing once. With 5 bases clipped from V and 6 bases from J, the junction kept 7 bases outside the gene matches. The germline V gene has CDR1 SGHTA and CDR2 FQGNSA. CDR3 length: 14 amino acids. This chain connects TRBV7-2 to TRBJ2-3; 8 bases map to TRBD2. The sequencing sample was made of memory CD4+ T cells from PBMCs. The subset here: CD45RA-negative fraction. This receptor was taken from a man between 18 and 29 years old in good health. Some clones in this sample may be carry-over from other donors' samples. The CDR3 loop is CASSVGLAGDTQYF. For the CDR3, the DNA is TGTGCCAGCAGCGTAGGACTAGCTGGTGATACGCAGTATTTT. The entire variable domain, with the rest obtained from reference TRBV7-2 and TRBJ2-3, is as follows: GAGVSQSPSNKVTEKGKDVELRCDPISGHTALYWYRQSLGQGLEFLIYFQGNSAPDKSGLPSDRFSAERTGGSVSTLTIQRTQQEDSAVYLCASSVGLAGDTQYFGPGTRLTVL.